This T cell receptor (beta chain) stems from a study of OX40 agonist ivuxolimab in advanced cancers. Background for the entire study: Ivuxolimab was an agonistic, fully human IgG2 monoclonal antibody directed against OX40 (CD134), a costimulatory receptor. The dose-escalation cohort was around 84% male with a mean age of 60 years, ranging from about 20 to 85. Intravenous ivuxolimab was administered to patients every 2 weeks at six dose levels: 0.01, 0.1, 0.3, 1.5, 3 and 10 mg/kg. Among the approximately 50 dose-escalation patients, approximately 20 had hepatocellular carcinoma, approximately 15 melanoma, 9 renal cell carcinoma and 9 head and neck cancer. Peripheral TCRbeta sequencing aimed to test whether ivuxolimab altered TCR sequence diversity and caused clonal T-cell expansion. Prior anti-PD-1, anti-PD-L1 or anti-CTLA-4 therapy was permitted, and approximately 41% of dose-escalation patients had received checkpoint inhibitors. The monotherapy dose-escalation portion (N ≈ 57 patients) of the phase I ivuxolimab trial is reported in the paper. Partial responses were achieved by three dose-escalation patients, of whom one had hepatocellular carcinoma and two had cutaneous melanoma. Overall study results and their limits: Low levels of normalized T-cell clonal expansion were also seen in some nonresponding patients. The antigen specificity of the peripheral T cells that underwent clonal expansion was not determined. At doses of 0.1 to 3.0 mg/kg, clonal expansion of both CD4+ and CD8+ blood T cells was observed from baseline to week 6. In the 0.1-3.0 mg/kg groups, partial responders were among the patients with the lowest normalized peripheral clonal expansion, particularly in CD8+ T cells. After ivuxolimab, more expanded clones were found on average in CD8+ T cells than in CD4+ T cells.

As for this clone: This receptor's antigen is unknown. No much larger clone is present one base from it, and per-base qualities are unavailable.

V is shortened by 0 bases, J by 7 bases, and the region joining them spans 5 bases. There are 11 amino acids in the CDR3, from cysteine to phenylalanine inclusive. The retained sequence is limited to the CDR3, 33 bases, with the frame set at the first base. Via the germline V gene, CDR1 is SGHDT and CDR2 YYEEEE. The trial excluded patients who had a history of autoimmune disease or who were on systemic immunosuppression. Peripheral blood for TCR sequencing was drawn from every dose cohort at baseline, at cycle 4 day 1 and at cycle 7 day 1. Samples came from an open-label, multicenter, first-in-human phase I dose-escalation trial of ivuxolimab. Adults with locally advanced or metastatic melanoma, renal cell, hepatocellular, or head and neck squamous cell carcinoma were enrolled in the trial. CD4+ and CD8+ T cells were sorted separately from peripheral blood before TCR sequencing. For sequencing of the TCRbeta CDR3 region, genomic DNA was extracted from the sorted cells. TCRbeta CDR3 regions were sequenced using the immunoSEQ Assay. As stored in TCRdb, this immuneACCESS dataset retains in-frame rearrangements with V and J assigned. A fraction of the clones does not appear; measured against another copy, unresolved V genes explain less than half of the discrepancy, and the remainder lacks a known reason. Across this sample there are tens of thousands of clones, with about nine tenths seen only once. The top ten clonotypes cover approximately 7.7% of the sample.

This sequence originates from an adult with an advanced solid tumor such as melanoma, head and neck, liver or kidney cancer. This chain joins TRBV5-6 to TRBJ2-7; the D gene is unclear. Sequenced here: CD4+ or CD8+ T cells sorted from blood, sampled in a trial of the OX40 agonist ivuxolimab. At the DNA level, the sequence is TGTGCCAGCAGCTTGGTCCAGGAGCAGTACTTC. It is translated as CASSLVQEQYF.